This TCR beta chain appears in the sequencing data of a study of post-analysis software for immune sequencing data. Overall study: Clinical courses comprised relapsing-remitting, secondary progressive and progressive-relapsing multiple sclerosis. General study results and limits: Diversity measured as normalized Chao1 was significantly lower in multiple sclerosis patients than in controls. Patients carried five TRBV segments more frequently than controls did, and TRBV5-6, TRBV5-1 and TRBV20-1 were among them.

CDR3 length equals 13 residues. CDR1 is DFQATT and CDR2 is SNEGSKA in the germline V gene (reference sequence). V shed 2 bases and J shed 5 bases, with 12 bases lying between them. Of note for this clonotype: Its specificity is not known.

The TCR beta cDNA libraries carried unique molecular identifiers. T cells numbering about 0.85 to 11 million gave rise to 500,000 or so cDNA molecules. TCRdb re-called the PCR reads through MiXCR, storing one row per CDR3 protein. The profile covers 650,000 to 900,000 distinct CDR3 sequences, with 35% to 55% appearing a single time and just under 5% taken by the ten largest. This chain uses TRBV20-1 with TRBJ2-5, with D possibly TRBD2 on 5 matching bases. Sequencing used blood. This TCR was recovered from a girl aged 10 to 17 with multiple sclerosis. DNA of the CDR3: TGCAGTGCTAGATTAAGCGGTGGGGAGACCCAGTACTTC. Translation: CSARLSGGETQYF.